This T cell receptor beta chain was observed in a study of vaccination effects on CD4 cells after COVID-19. Study in general: Of the BNT162b2 and mRNA-1273 vaccines, participants received two doses of one or the other.

The sample holds a few counts of this clone. As yet, its antigen is unknown. There are 17 residues in the CDR3. Germline loops: CDR1 KGHSH, CDR2 LQKENI. Unmatched junction bases numbered 10, after V lost 3 bases and J lost 1 base. Peptide-pool stimulation followed by sequencing identified expanded antigen-specific CD4+ clonotypes in the ViraFEST assay. Upon completion of 10 to 11 days in culture, CD4+ T cells were isolated. None of these healthy vaccinees had been infected with SARS-CoV-2 before vaccination. Some clones are missing from TCRdb's copy, which holds only in-frame ones; the method was immunoSEQ multiplex PCR. The sample includes 37,000 or so clones, about 70% of them seen just once. Overall study results and limits: Healthy vaccinees showed cross-reactivity with common cold coronaviruses in only 1 of 255 vaccine-induced clones. Early post-infection timepoints were missing from the study, which also had few convalescent patients.

The receptor was isolated from a human donor who received a COVID-19 vaccine. Material: CD4+ T cells from PBMCs cultured with HCoV-OC43 spike peptides, obtained before COVID-19 vaccination. Subset noted: HCoV-OC43 spike overlapping peptide pool stimulation. This rearrangement joins TRBV18 to TRBJ2-5, with 8 bases matching TRBD1. The CDR3 DNA is TGTGCCAGCTCACCCCCTGGGGGCAGGGGGCCCCAAGAGACCCAGTACTTC. It encodes CASSPPGGRGPQETQYF.